This TCR beta chain was captured by sequencing in a study of regulatory T cells in long-lasting Graves disease. Findings and limits, study-wide: Persistent disease samples used TRBV28, TRBJ1-2 and TRBJ2-5 preferentially.

The ends were cut back, 1 base at V and 3 bases at J, with 6 bases in the middle. The germline CDR1 and CDR2 sequences are MNHNS and SASEGT. The CDR3 is made up of 13 amino acids. CDR3-region Arm-PCR and iRepertoire HTBI primers produced the TCR beta libraries. TCRdb itself ran the multiplex PCR reads through MiXCR, one entry per CDR3 protein. The sample records about 220,000 distinct CDR3 sequences, around a fifth being singletons. Indicated time point: newly diagnosed GD, antithyroid drugs for less than 3 months. The TCR library was prepared using RNA isolated from PBMCs. This clonotype was recorded at least ten times. What it binds is unknown. This sample was shared with a second study, whose subject was T cells in Graves' hyperthyroidism and ophthalmopathy.

J is TRBJ1-2 and V is TRBV6-1; D remains unclear. This TCR was sampled from a woman aged 25-40 years with Graves disease. Source: peripheral blood mononuclear cells (PBMCs), taken at new diagnosis, from a patient treated with antithyroid drugs. The CDR3 spells CASSEESYYGYTF. The CDR3 DNA follows: TGTGCCAGCAGTGAAGAAAGTTACTATGGCTACACCTTC.